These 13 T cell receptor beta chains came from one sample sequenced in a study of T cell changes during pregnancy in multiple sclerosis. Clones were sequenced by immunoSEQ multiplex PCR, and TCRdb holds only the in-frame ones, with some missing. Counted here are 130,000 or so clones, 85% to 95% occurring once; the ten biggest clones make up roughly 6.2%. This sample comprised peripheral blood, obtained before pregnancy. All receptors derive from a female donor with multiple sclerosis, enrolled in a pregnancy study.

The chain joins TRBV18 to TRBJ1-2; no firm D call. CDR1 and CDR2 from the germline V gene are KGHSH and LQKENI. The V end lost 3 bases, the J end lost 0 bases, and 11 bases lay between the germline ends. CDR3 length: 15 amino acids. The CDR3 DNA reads TGTGCCAGCTCACCGGCTCAGGAAGCTAACTATGGCTACACCTTC. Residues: CASSPAQEANYGYTF.

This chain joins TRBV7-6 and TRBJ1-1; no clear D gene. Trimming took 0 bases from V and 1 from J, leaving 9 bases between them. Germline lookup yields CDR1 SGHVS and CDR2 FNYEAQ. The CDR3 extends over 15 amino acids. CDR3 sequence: CASSLAHGTNTEAFF. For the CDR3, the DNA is TGTGCCAGCAGCTTAGCGCATGGCACGAACACTGAAGCTTTCTTT.

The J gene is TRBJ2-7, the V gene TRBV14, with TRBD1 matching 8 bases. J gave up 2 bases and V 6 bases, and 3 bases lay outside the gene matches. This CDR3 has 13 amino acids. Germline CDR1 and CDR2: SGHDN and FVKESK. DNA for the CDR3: TGTGCCAGCAGGGAGACAGGGGCCTACGAGCAGTACTTC. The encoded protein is CASRETGAYEQYF.

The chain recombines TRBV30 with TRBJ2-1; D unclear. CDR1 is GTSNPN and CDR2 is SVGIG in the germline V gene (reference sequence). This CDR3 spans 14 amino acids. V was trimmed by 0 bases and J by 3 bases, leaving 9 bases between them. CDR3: CAWSVNSLYNEQFF. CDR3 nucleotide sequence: TGTGCCTGGAGTGTAAACTCCCTCTACAATGAGCAGTTCTTC.

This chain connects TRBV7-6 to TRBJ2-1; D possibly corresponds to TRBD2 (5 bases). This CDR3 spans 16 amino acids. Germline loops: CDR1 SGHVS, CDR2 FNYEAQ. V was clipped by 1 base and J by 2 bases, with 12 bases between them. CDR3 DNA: TGTGCCAGCAGCTTAGGTCACGGGGTAGCCTACAATGAGCAGTTCTTC. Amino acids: CASSLGHGVAYNEQFF.

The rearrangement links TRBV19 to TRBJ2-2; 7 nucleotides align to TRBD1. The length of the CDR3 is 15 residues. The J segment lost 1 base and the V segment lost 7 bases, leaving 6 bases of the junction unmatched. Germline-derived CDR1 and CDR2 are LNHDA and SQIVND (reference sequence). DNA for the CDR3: TGTGCCAGTACCGCTGACAGGGAGAACACCGGGGAGCTGTTTTTT. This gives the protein CASTADRENTGELFF.

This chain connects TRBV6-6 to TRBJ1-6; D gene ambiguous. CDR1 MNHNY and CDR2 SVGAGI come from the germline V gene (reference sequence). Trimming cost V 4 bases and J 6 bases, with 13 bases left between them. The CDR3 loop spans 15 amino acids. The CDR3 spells CASSFDWNTNSPLHF. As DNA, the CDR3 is TGTGCCAGCAGTTTCGACTGGAACACTAATTCACCCCTCCACTTT.

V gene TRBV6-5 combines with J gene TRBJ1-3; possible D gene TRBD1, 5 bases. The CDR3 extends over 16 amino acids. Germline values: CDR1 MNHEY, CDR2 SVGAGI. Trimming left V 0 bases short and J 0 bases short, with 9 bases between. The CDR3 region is CASSYSDSISGNTIYF. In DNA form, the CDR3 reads TGTGCCAGCAGTTACTCTGACAGCATCTCTGGAAACACCATATATTTT.

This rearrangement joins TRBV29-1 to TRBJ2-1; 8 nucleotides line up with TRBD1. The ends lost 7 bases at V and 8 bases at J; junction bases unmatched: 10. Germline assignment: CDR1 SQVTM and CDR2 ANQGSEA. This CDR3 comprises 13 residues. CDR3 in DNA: TGCAGCGCTACGGACAGGGTAAGAGATGAGCAGTTCTTC. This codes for CSATDRVRDEQFF.

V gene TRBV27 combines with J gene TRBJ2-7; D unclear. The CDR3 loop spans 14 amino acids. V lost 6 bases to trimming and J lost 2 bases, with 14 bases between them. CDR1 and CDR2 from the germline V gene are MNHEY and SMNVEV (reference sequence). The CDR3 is CASRGLPYPYEQYF. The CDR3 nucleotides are TGTGCCAGCAGGGGCCTCCCATATCCCTACGAGCAGTACTTC.

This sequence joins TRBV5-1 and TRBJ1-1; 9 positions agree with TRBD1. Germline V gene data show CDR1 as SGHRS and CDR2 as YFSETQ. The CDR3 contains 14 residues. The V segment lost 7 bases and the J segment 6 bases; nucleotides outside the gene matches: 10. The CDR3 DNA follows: TGCGCCAGCGATACCGGGACAGGGTCTTCTGAAGCTTTCTTT. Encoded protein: CASDTGTGSSEAFF.

CDR3 amino acids: CASSLGDTYNQPQHF. The CDR3 DNA reads TGTGCCAGCAGCTTAGGGGACACCTATAATCAGCCCCAGCATTTT. The gene calls are TRBV7-2 and TRBJ1-5, with a possible D match to TRBD1 (6 bases). The germline CDR1 and CDR2 sequences are SGHTA and FQGNSA. V was cut by 1 base and J by 4 bases, with 11 bases left in between. The CDR3 has 15 residues.

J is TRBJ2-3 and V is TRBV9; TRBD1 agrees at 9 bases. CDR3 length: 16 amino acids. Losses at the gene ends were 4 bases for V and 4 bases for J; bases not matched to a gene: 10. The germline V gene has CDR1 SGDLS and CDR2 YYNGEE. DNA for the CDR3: TGTGCCAGCAGCTCCCGCAGGACAGGGGTCCCAGATACGCAGTATTTT. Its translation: CASSSRRTGVPDTQYF.